Below, one T cell receptor (beta chain) is given with its context. Its target antigen remains unknown. No base quality values were provided; no much bigger clone lies one nucleotide off. The data were obtained in a study of blood T cell repertoires in COVID-19 (TCRdb year 2020). At the level of the whole study: Samples from collaborators originated in the United States, Italy and Spain and spanned both the acute and convalescent phases of COVID-19. The material from the prospective study consisted of cDNA or gDNA derived from T cells, B-cell-depleted T cells, or PBMCs. Samples came from the ongoing ImmuneRACE study (first 160 participants) plus 1,254 subjects from 6 global collaborators. The repertoires were released in a freely available public database meant as a resource for research on the immune response to SARS-CoV-2. Sample metadata almost always included a de-identified subject ID, COVID-19 status, age in years and sex. Subjects who had been exposed to COVID-19, were actively infected with it, or had recovered from it provided the deeply sampled blood TCRbeta repertoires that made up the dataset. HLA class I and class II types, where available, came from metadata supplied by the sample provider rather than from assay-based typing.

Another Seattle source contributed samples from volunteer blood donors who had recovered from COVID-19. Collaborating institutions collected whole blood in K2EDTA tubes following their own protocols. For TCRbeta analysis, collaborators shipped samples in one of three forms: frozen whole blood, isolated PBMCs, or DNA extracted from either of those sample types. Looking up the germline V gene (reference sequence) yields CDR1 SGHKS and CDR2 YYEKEE. The CDR3 runs 15 amino acids, cysteine and phenylalanine included. Solely the CDR3 DNA is kept, with 45 bases framed from the first base. Deletion took 0 bases off V and 4 bases off J, with a span of 13 bases between the germline ends. TCRbeta CDR3 regions were amplified from genomic DNA using the immunoSEQ Assay, a bias-controlled multiplex PCR. In the original analysis: The number of nucleated cells in each sample was estimated from the amplification of reference gene primers within the assay. To quantify the absolute abundance of each unique TCRbeta CDR3 rearrangement, sequence reads were collapsed and filtered. For each sample, productive Simpson clonality was calculated by taking the square root of Simpson's diversity index across productive rearrangements. TCRdb stores this immuneACCESS table with in-frame sequences only. Part of the clones is absent; in the studies checked, under half of the shortfall reflects unresolved V genes, and no reason is known for the rest. The DNA gave D and trimming, while V, J and clone size come from that table. In all, the sample holds 100,000 to 150,000 clones, and less than 90% of those were seen once. The ten largest clonotypes hold under 15% of the sample.

Broad study findings and their caveats: The quantity of clinical and demographic metadata differed by source and by participant and was supplied without curation.

The rearranged segments are TRBV5-5 and TRBJ1-2; the D gene identity is not certain. The sample consisted of peripheral blood. The receptor was isolated from a woman in her twenties or thirties who had recovered from COVID-19. CDR3 reads: CASSLAETTAYGYTF. The DNA sequence reads TGTGCCAGCAGCTTGGCCGAGACAACGGCCTATGGCTACACCTTC.